This T cell receptor beta chain was found in a study of identical twins. Whole-study findings and limits: Recombination models fit unrelated individuals' TCR alpha sharing but underestimated twins'.

A single record per CDR3 protein comes from TCRdb applying MiXCR to the 5' RACE reads. This sample yields fewer than 650,000 distinct CDR3 sequences, of which under 8.5% are seen a single time; approximately 1.5% belongs to the top ten. This CDR3 contains 16 residues. The germline V gene encodes CDR1 SGHRS and CDR2 YFSETQ. V was pared by 0 bases and J by 6 bases, with 15 bases between. A note on this clonotype: Its specificity is unknown.

Donors were all healthy Caucasians. This sample also belongs to another study, concerning yellow fever vaccine responses in identical twins. That study adds: Each twin's T cell response to the vaccine was reported to look partly convergent and partly personalized.

V and J are TRBV5-1 and TRBJ2-2; maybe TRBD2 (7 bases). Sample: PBMCs. The TCR was taken from a woman in her late teens or twenties in good health. The CDR3: CASSLAGGGASGELFF. CDR3 DNA sequence: TGCGCCAGCAGCTTGGCCGGAGGGGGGGCGTCCGGGGAGCTGTTTTTT. The complete variable domain, with remaining parts taken from reference TRBV5-1 and TRBJ2-2, reads KAGVTQTPRYLIKTRGQQVTLSCSPISGHRSVSWYQQTPGQGLQFLFEYFSETQRNKGNFPGRFSGRQFSNSRSEMNVSTLELGDSALYLCASSLAGGGASGELFFGEGSRLTVL.